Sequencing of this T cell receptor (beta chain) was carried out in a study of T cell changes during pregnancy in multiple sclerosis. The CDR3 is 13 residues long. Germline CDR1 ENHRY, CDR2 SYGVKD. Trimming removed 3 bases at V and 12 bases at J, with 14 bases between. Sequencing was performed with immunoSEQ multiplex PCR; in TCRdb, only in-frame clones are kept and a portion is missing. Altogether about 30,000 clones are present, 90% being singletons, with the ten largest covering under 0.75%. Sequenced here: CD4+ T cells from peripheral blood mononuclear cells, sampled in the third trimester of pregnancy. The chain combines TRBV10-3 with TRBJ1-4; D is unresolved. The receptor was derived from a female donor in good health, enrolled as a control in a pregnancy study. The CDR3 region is CAISDGLAKELFF. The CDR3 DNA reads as TGTGCCATCAGTGATGGGCTGGCCAAGGAACTGTTTTTT.